What follows are 28 T cell receptor beta chains derived from one specimen sequenced in a study of T cell clones after liver transplantation. The table came from immunoSEQ multiplex PCR; TCRdb's copy has only in-frame clones and leaves some out. Of over 50,000 clones in the sample, roughly 84% were seen once. The sequences come from CD4+ T cells from blood, collected before liver transplant. The receptors originated from a human donor who received a liver transplant.

The J gene is TRBJ2-1, the V gene TRBV7-9; D ambiguous. The CDR3 contains 15 residues. Germline V gives CDR1 SEHNR, CDR2 FQNEAQ (reference sequence). V shed 1 base and J shed 7 bases, with 14 bases lying between them. This chain's CDR3 is CASSLGTILGNEQFF. The CDR3 bases are TGTGCCAGCAGCTTAGGCACCATACTGGGGAATGAGCAGTTCTTC.

V is TRBV2 and J is TRBJ2-7, with D tentatively TRBD1 (5 bases). The germline V gene encodes CDR1 SNHLY and CDR2 FYNNEI. This CDR3 comprises 11 residues. V was trimmed by 7 bases and J by 4 bases, leaving 8 bases between them. The CDR3, as DNA: TGTGCCAGCAAGACAGAATACGAGCAGTACTTC. It specifies CASKTEYEQYF.

The chain couples TRBV7-6 to TRBJ1-1, with 7 nucleotides matching TRBD1. This CDR3 comprises 13 residues. Germline loops: CDR1 SGHVS, CDR2 FNYEAQ. V was pared by 3 bases and J by 6 bases, with 4 bases of the junction left unmatched. The CDR3 DNA follows: TGTGCCAGCAGCTTTGACACAGGGGCTGAAGCTTTCTTT. This translates into CASSFDTGAEAFF.

The rearrangement links TRBV15 to TRBJ1-2; 9 bases fit TRBD1. This CDR3 has 16 amino acids. Looked up from germline, CDR1 is LNHNV and CDR2 is YYDKDF (reference sequence). The V segment lost 5 bases and the J segment 6 bases; nucleotides outside the gene matches: 13. The CDR3 protein is CATSSPWTGASDGYTF. DNA for the CDR3: TGTGCCACCAGCTCACCCTGGACAGGGGCGAGTGATGGCTACACCTTC.

This chain connects TRBV5-6 to TRBJ1-1; TRBD1 aligns across 7 bases. Per germline, CDR1 SGHDT and CDR2 YYEEEE. This CDR3 has 15 amino acids. Unmatched junction bases numbered 6, after V lost 4 bases and J lost 0 bases. CDR3 region: CASSPGQIMNTEAFF. The CDR3 bases are TGTGCCAGCAGCCCGGGACAGATCATGAACACTGAAGCTTTCTTT.

This clone came up a few times. V is TRBV19 and J is TRBJ2-5; the match to TRBD1 covers 8 bases. This CDR3 region has 14 residues. V lost 8 bases and J lost 4; bases outside the gene matches: 9. The germline V gene has CDR1 LNHDA and CDR2 SQIVND (reference sequence). In DNA form, the CDR3 reads TGTGCCAGTGCTTCGACAGGGGTGGGAGAGACCCAGTACTTC. Residues: CASASTGVGETQYF.

V is TRBV28 and J is TRBJ1-2; D is perhaps TRBD1 (5 bases). The CDR3 length is 15 residues. The germline gives CDR1 MDHEN, CDR2 SYDVKM. Trimming removed 6 bases at V and 4 bases at J, with 18 bases between. CDR3 sequence: CASRPFREGVYGYTF. The CDR3 region has the DNA TGTGCCAGCAGACCTTTTAGGGAAGGGGTCTATGGCTACACCTTC.

The chain uses TRBV7-3 and TRBJ1-1, with a possible D match to TRBD1 (5 bases). The germline V gene encodes CDR1 SGHTA and CDR2 FQGTGA. The CDR3 length is 13 residues. Trimming shortened V by 4 bases and J by 0 bases, and 6 bases separated the two germline ends. CDR3 DNA sequence: TGTGCCAGCAGCTCCAGGGTGAACACTGAAGCTTTCTTT. Its protein product is CASSSRVNTEAFF. Full variable domain (missing parts from reference TRBV7-3 and TRBJ1-1): GAGVSQTPSNKVTEKGKYVELRCDPISGHTALYWYRQSLGQGPEFLIYFQGTGAADDSGLPNDRFFAVRPEGSVSTLKIQRTERGDSAVYLCASSSRVNTEAFFGQGTRLTVV.

V is TRBV6-5 and J is TRBJ2-7, with 10 bases identical to TRBD2. Germline CDR1 reads MNHEY; CDR2 reads SVGAGI. There are 14 residues in the CDR3. With V trimmed by 6 bases and J by 4 bases, 6 bases remained unmatched. CDR3 DNA sequence: TGTGCCAGCAGGACAAGCGGGAGGGGATACGAGCAGTACTTC. Translating it yields CASRTSGRGYEQYF.

The V call is TRBV6-1, the J call TRBJ1-5; D not certain. The germline V gene has CDR1 MNHNS and CDR2 SASEGT. The CDR3 has 12 amino acids. Trimming removed 0 bases from V and 6 bases from J, with 3 bases in between. CDR3 protein: CASSEASQPQHF. The CDR3 DNA follows: TGTGCCAGCAGTGAAGCAAGTCAGCCCCAGCATTTT.

The chain carries TRBV4-3 and TRBJ1-5, with unresolved D. V was pared by 0 bases and J by 5 bases, with 8 bases between. CDR3 length: 14 amino acids. CDR1 and CDR2 (germline): LGHNA, YSLEER. CDR3 nucleotide sequence: TGCGCCAGCAGCCAAGACCACGGCGATCAGCCCCAGCATTTT. This translates into CASSQDHGDQPQHF.

Here the CDR3 reads CASSYHDRVRYYTF. CDR3 nucleotide sequence: TGTGCCAGCAGTTACCACGACAGGGTCAGGTACTACACCTTC. This chain joins TRBV6-6 and TRBJ1-2; 7 bases line up with TRBD1. The V segment lost 2 bases and the J segment 10 bases; nucleotides outside the gene matches: 10. This CDR3 is 14 amino acids long. CDR1 is MNHNY and CDR2 is SVGAGI in the germline V gene (reference sequence).

The chain carries TRBV5-5 and TRBJ1-4; 7 bases line up with TRBD1. V was clipped by 2 bases and J by 5 bases; unmatched bases: 6. The germline CDR1 and CDR2 sequences are SGHKS and YYEKEE (reference sequence). The length of the CDR3 is 15 residues. The CDR3 loop is CASSLPGQINEKLFF. CDR3 nucleotide sequence: TGTGCCAGCAGCTTACCGGGACAGATCAATGAAAAACTGTTTTTT.

The rearrangement uses TRBV5-6 and TRBJ2-3; perhaps TRBD2 as D (6 bases). V lost 1 base and J lost 5, with 14 bases in between. This CDR3 is built from 15 residues. Germline V gene data show CDR1 as SGHDT and CDR2 as YYEEEE. The CDR3 loop reads CASSLMGGAVDTQYF. The CDR3 nucleotides are TGTGCCAGCAGCTTGATGGGGGGAGCGGTAGATACGCAGTATTTT.

The J gene is TRBJ2-1, the V gene TRBV19; TRBD1 matches at 7 bases. The length of the CDR3 is 15 residues. CDR1 is LNHDA and CDR2 is SQIVND in the germline V gene (reference sequence). The J segment lost 9 bases and the V segment lost 8 bases, leaving 16 bases of the junction unmatched. CDR3 nucleotides: TGTGCCAGTCAGCCGACAGGGCAGACGTCGGTTGAGCAGTTCTTC. Its protein is CASQPTGQTSVEQFF.

The gene calls are TRBV28 and TRBJ2-1; the D is unclear. Trimming removed 5 bases at V and 12 bases at J, with 11 bases between. CDR1 MDHEN and CDR2 SYDVKM come from the germline V gene. CDR3 length equals 11 residues. CDR3 protein: CASSATLGQFF. The CDR3 bases are TGTGCCAGCAGTGCCACCCTTGGGCAGTTCTTC.

Here the CDR3 DNA reads TGTGCCAGCTCACCACCGGTGTTTATTGGCCGGAGAGATGGGCCCTACGAGCAGTACTTC. This sequence encodes CASSPPVFIGRRDGPYEQYF. The chain employs TRBV18 and TRBJ2-7; D not resolved. Looked up from germline, CDR1 is KGHSH and CDR2 is LQKENI. The CDR3 covers 20 residues. V was pared by 0 bases and J by 2 bases, with 26 bases between.

This clone was seen only once. The rearrangement links TRBV19 to TRBJ2-2, with D unclear. Germline V gives CDR1 LNHDA, CDR2 SQIVND (reference sequence). The CDR3 is 17 amino acids. V lost 4 bases, J lost 3 bases, and 18 bases lay in between. In DNA form, the CDR3 reads TGTGCCAGTAGTACCCCCGGCTCTCCGAGTTACACCGGGGAGCTGTTTTTT. It codes for CASSTPGSPSYTGELFF.

V usage is TRBV9 and J usage is TRBJ2-2; 13 nucleotides align to TRBD2. The CDR3 covers 15 residues. J gave up 6 bases and V 3 bases, and 2 bases lay outside the gene matches. The V gene's germline CDR1 is SGDLS and CDR2 YYNGEE. CDR3 sequence reads: CASSGTSGSAGELFF. The CDR3 region has the DNA TGTGCCAGCAGCGGGACTAGCGGGAGTGCCGGGGAGCTGTTTTTT.

The rearrangement uses TRBV29-1 and TRBJ1-1; D is perhaps TRBD1 (6 bases). The germline CDR1 and CDR2 sequences are SQVTM and ANQGSEA. Trimming pared 4 bases from V and 1 base from J, leaving 13 bases between. This CDR3 contains 14 residues. In DNA form, the CDR3 reads TGCAGCGTTGGCCGGGGACATCCGAACACTGAAGCTTTCTTT. Residues: CSVGRGHPNTEAFF.

The chain employs TRBV25-1 and TRBJ1-2; tentative D call: TRBD1 (6 bases). The CDR3 sequence is 14 residues long. Trimming shortened V by 5 bases and J by 5 bases, and 15 bases separated the two germline ends. From germline, CDR1 is MGHDK and CDR2 SYGVNS. CDR3 protein: CASSHQQGTYGYTF. The CDR3 DNA follows: TGTGCCAGCAGTCACCAACAGGGTACTTATGGCTACACCTTC.

This clone was seen at least ten times. V gene TRBV5-5 combines with J gene TRBJ2-7, with D possibly being TRBD1 or TRBD2 (5 bases each). The CDR3 is 15 amino acids. Per the germline V gene, CDR1 is SGHKS and CDR2 is YYEKEE (reference sequence). V lost 0 bases, J lost 1 base, and 11 bases lay in between. The CDR3 DNA sequence: TGTGCCAGCAGCTTGGGAGGGGCGGTATCCTACGAGCAGTACTTC. Its protein is CASSLGGAVSYEQYF.

The gene calls are TRBV5-6 and TRBJ1-3, with a weak D call TRBD1 (5 bases). Germline V gene data show CDR1 as SGHDT and CDR2 as YYEEEE. Trimming took 3 bases from V and 2 from J, leaving 6 bases between them. CDR3 length: 13 residues. CDR3 loop: CASSSRAGNTIYF. In DNA form, the CDR3 reads TGTGCCAGCAGCTCCAGGGCTGGAAACACCATATATTTT.

The chain couples TRBV7-2 to TRBJ2-5, with TRBD1 identical over 7 bases. This CDR3 spans 13 amino acids. Looked up from germline, CDR1 is SGHTA and CDR2 is FQGNSA. Unmatched junction bases numbered 3, after V lost 2 bases and J lost 6 bases. The CDR3 DNA is TGTGCCAGCAGCTTACCGGGACAGAAGACCCAGTACTTC. It encodes CASSLPGQKTQYF.

V usage is TRBV19 and J usage is TRBJ1-6; 7 positions match TRBD1. After removal of 3 bases from V and 8 bases from J, the junction contained 13 bases not matched to a gene. Germline V gene lookup returns CDR1 LNHDA and CDR2 SQIVND (reference sequence). The CDR3 length is 17 residues. The CDR3 region has the DNA TGTGCCAGTAGTATGGGGGGCGTAACAGGGGACCATTCACCCCTCCACTTT. Translated, it gives CASSMGGVTGDHSPLHF.

The genes are TRBV30 and TRBJ2-1; a weak D match, TRBD2 (5 bases). The CDR3 covers 12 residues. V was clipped by 3 bases and J by 13 bases, with 16 bases between them. Germline values: CDR1 GTSNPN, CDR2 SVGIG (reference sequence). The CDR3 is CAWRSPSSLQFF. CDR3 in DNA: TGTGCCTGGAGGAGCCCTAGCTCCCTCCAGTTCTTC.

The rearrangement joins TRBV30 to TRBJ2-3; the D gene is possibly TRBD2 (6 bases). V lost 4 bases, J lost 5 bases, and 25 bases lay in between. The CDR3 totals 17 residues. Germline V gene sequence: CDR1 GTSNPN, CDR2 SVGIG (reference sequence). The CDR3: CAWTSPVARRVGDTQYF. CDR3 coding DNA: TGTGCCTGGACATCCCCGGTGGCTAGGAGGGTTGGAGATACGCAGTATTTT.

CDR3 sequence (DNA): TGTGCCAGCAGCAACAACCCAAGGGGTTCGGAATCACCCCTCCACTTT. Translated, it gives CASSNNPRGSESPLHF. The V gene is TRBV9, the J gene TRBJ1-6; D possibly corresponds to TRBD1 (5 bases). The CDR3 runs 16 residues. CDR1 is SGDLS and CDR2 is YYNGEE in the germline V gene. Between the trimmed V and J ends, which lost 4 bases and 10 bases, there was a span of 21 bases.